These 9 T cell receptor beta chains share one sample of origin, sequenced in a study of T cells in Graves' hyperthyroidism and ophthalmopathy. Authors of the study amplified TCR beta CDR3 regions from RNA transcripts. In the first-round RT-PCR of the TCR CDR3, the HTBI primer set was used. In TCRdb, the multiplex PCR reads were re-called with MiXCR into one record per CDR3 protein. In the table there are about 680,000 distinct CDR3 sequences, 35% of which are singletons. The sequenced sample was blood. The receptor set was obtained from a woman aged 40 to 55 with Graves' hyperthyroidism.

CDR3 residues: CASSLTLAGVVGNIQYF. The CDR3 nucleotides are TGTGCCAGCAGCTTAACGTTAGCAGGGGTGGTAGGAAACATTCAGTACTTC. This rearrangement joins TRBV7-2 to TRBJ2-4, with a weak D call TRBD1 (6 bases). Trimming took 2 bases from V and 6 from J, leaving 20 bases between them. Germline V gene sequence: CDR1 SGHTA, CDR2 FQGNSA. This CDR3 has 17 amino acids.

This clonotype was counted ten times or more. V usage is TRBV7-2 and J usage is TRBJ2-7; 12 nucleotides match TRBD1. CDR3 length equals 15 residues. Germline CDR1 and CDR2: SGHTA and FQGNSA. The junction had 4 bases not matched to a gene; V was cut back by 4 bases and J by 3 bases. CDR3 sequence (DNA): TGTGCCAGCAGCTCTAGGGACAGGGGGCACTACGAGCAGTACTTC. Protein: CASSSRDRGHYEQYF.

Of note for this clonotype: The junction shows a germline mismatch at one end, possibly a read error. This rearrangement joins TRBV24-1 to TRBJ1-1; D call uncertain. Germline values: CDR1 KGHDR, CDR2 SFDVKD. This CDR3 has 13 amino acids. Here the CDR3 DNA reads TGTGCCACCAGTGATTTTAGCGGCACTGAAGCTTCCTTT. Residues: CATSDFSGTEASF.

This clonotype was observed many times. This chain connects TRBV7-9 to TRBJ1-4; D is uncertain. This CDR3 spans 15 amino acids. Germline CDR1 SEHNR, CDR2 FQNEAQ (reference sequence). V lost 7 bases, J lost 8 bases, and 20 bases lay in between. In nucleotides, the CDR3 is TGTGCCAGCACTCAAGGGCCCCTCGAGAAGGAAAAACTGTTTTTT. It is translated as CASTQGPLEKEKLFF.

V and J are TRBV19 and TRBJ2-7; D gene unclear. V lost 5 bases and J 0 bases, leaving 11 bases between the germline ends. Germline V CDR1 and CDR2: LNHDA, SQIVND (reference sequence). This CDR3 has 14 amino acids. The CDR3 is CASSPSPASYEQYF. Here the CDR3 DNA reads TGTGCCAGTAGTCCCTCTCCAGCCTCCTACGAGCAGTACTTC.

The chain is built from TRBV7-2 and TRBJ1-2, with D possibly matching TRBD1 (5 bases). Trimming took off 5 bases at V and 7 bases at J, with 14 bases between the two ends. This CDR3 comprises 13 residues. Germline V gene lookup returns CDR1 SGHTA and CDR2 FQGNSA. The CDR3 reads CASSQRRGVGYTF. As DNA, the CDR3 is TGTGCCAGCAGCCAAAGAAGGGGTGTTGGCTACACCTTC.

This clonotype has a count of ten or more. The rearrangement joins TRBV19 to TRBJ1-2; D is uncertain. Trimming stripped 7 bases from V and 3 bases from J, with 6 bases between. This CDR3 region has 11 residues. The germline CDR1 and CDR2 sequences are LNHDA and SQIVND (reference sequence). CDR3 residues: CASNSYYGYTF. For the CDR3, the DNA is TGTGCCAGTAACTCCTACTATGGCTACACCTTC.

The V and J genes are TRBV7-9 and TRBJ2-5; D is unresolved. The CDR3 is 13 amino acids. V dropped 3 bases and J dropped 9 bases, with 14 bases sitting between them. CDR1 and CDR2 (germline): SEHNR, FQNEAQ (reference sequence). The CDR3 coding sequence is TGTGCCAGCAGCTTGTCTCTCCAAGGGTCCCAGTACTTC. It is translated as CASSLSLQGSQYF.

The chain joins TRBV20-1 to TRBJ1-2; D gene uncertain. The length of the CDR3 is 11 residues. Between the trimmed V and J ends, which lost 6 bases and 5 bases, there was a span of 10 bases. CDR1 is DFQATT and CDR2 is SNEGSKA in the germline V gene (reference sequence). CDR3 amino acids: CSALAGYGYTF. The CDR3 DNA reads TGCAGTGCCCTAGCGGGGTATGGCTACACCTTC.